Sequencing of this T cell receptor (beta chain) was carried out in a study of blood T cell repertoires in COVID-19. This CDR3 region has 14 residues. Germline CDR1 reads ENHRY; CDR2 reads SYGVKD. V lost 4 bases and J 0 bases, leaving 9 bases between the germline ends. Libraries were prepared by immunoSEQ multiplex PCR; TCRdb keeps only in-frame clonotypes and omits some of them. This repertoire shows approximately 220,000 clones, over 75% found once; its top ten account for about 3.5%. The receptor was derived from a young woman in a cohort exposed to, infected with or recovered from COVID-19 (not recorded which). The chain is built from TRBV10-3 and TRBJ1-2; unclear D gene. Material for sequencing was PBMCs or T cells enriched from blood (not recorded which). CDR3: CAISGTGANYGYTF. CDR3 nucleotides: TGTGCCATCAGTGGAACCGGGGCTAACTATGGCTACACCTTC.